The 24 T cell receptor beta chains below come from one sample, sequenced in a study of persistence of HIV-infected CD4 T cells. Sequencing used immunoSEQ version 4 in survey mode. Libraries were prepared by immunoSEQ multiplex PCR; TCRdb keeps only in-frame clonotypes and omits some of them. The sample lists some 41,000 clones, 75% to 90% occurring once. Their antigen targets remain unknown. Lysates of CMV-infected fibroblasts at around 9.9 ug/mL stimulated these cells. CD40L-negative CD69-negative CD45RO-high memory CD4+ T cells were sorted as populations depleted of antigen-responding cells. This material consisted of CD4+ T cells sorted from PBMCs after approximately 19-hour stimulation, taken from a patient who received antiretroviral therapy. These receptors all come from an adult man with HIV who was CMV-seropositive.

The chain carries TRBV3-1 (or the pseudogene TRBV3-2) and TRBJ1-1; D unclear. The CDR3 sequence is 15 residues long. V lost 1 base, J lost 1 base, and 10 bases lay in between. Germline V gene lookup returns CDR1 LGHDT and CDR2 YNNKEL (reference sequence). The CDR3 here is CASSQVSAANTEAFF. In DNA, the CDR3 is TGTGCCAGCAGCCAAGTATCTGCAGCGAACACTGAAGCTTTCTTT.

The chain is built from TRBV7-2 and TRBJ1-1; no firm D call. The CDR3 is 15 residues long. V was clipped by 3 bases and J by 4 bases, with 15 bases between them. Germline CDR1 is SGHTA and CDR2 is FQGNSA. CDR3 in DNA: TGTGCCAGCAGCTTTAGCTCCTTGGTGGCCACTGAAGCTTTCTTT. It yields the protein CASSFSSLVATEAFF.

The chain joins TRBV5-1 to TRBJ2-2; unclear D gene. The CDR3 is 14 residues long. Trimming removed 3 bases at V and 6 bases at J, with 12 bases between. Germline assignment: CDR1 SGHRS and CDR2 YFSETQ. The chain's CDR3 is CASSSTLGAGELFF. DNA for the CDR3: TGCGCCAGCAGCTCTACTTTAGGAGCCGGGGAGCTGTTTTTT.

This clone appeared a few times. V and J are TRBV5-1 and TRBJ2-2, with D unclear. Germline V lookup: CDR1 SGHRS, CDR2 YFSETQ. Trimming removed 3 bases from V and 4 bases from J, with 1 base in between. The CDR3 has 11 amino acids. CDR3 nucleotide sequence: TGCGCCAGCAGCTCCACCGGGGAGCTGTTTTTT. This gives the protein CASSSTGELFF.

The V and J genes are TRBV5-4 and TRBJ2-7; TRBD1 aligns across 7 bases. From germline, CDR1 is SGHNT and CDR2 YYREEE (reference sequence). The CDR3 has 15 amino acids. V lost 0 bases, J lost 3 bases, and 6 bases stayed unmatched. The CDR3 loop is CASSLGQGTLYEQYF. In nucleotides, the CDR3 is TGTGCCAGCAGCTTGGGACAGGGTACCCTCTACGAGCAGTACTTC.

The chain joins TRBV5-5 to TRBJ1-1; no firm D call. Germline assignment: CDR1 SGHKS and CDR2 YYEKEE (reference sequence). CDR3 length: 15 residues. Trimming removed 4 bases from V and 1 base from J, with 14 bases in between. The CDR3 bases are TGTGCCAGCAGCGCATCCTCTTTAAAGAACACTGAAGCTTTCTTT. As protein: CASSASSLKNTEAFF.

The gene calls are TRBV19 and TRBJ1-6, with a possible D match to TRBD1 (6 bases). The CDR3 consists of 14 residues. V was cut by 4 bases and J by 5 bases, with 9 bases left in between. The germline CDR1 and CDR2 sequences are LNHDA and SQIVND (reference sequence). CDR3: CASSTGQNNSPLHF. DNA for the CDR3: TGTGCCAGTAGTACCGGACAGAATAATTCACCCCTCCACTTT.

The chain recombines TRBV18 with TRBJ1-4, with D possibly TRBD1 on 5 matching bases. CDR3 length: 15 amino acids. Germline CDR1 reads KGHSH; CDR2 reads LQKENI. Trimming shortened V by 3 bases and J by 3 bases, and 11 bases separated the two germline ends. CDR3 DNA: TGTGCCAGCTCACCTCAGGGAACTGCTAATGAAAAACTGTTTTTT. Its translation: CASSPQGTANEKLFF.

The rearrangement joins TRBV20-1 to TRBJ2-7, with 9 nucleotides matching TRBD1. This CDR3 has 13 residues. From germline, CDR1 is DFQATT and CDR2 SNEGSKA (reference sequence). V shed 3 bases and J 5 bases; nucleotides not matched to a gene: 5. Here the CDR3 DNA reads TGCAGTGCTAGTCCCGGGACAGGGAACGAGCAGTACTTC. Translated: CSASPGTGNEQYF.

J is TRBJ2-3 and V is TRBV5-5; D is possibly TRBD1 or TRBD2 (5 bases each). Per the germline V gene, CDR1 is SGHKS and CDR2 is YYEKEE (reference sequence). The CDR3 consists of 15 residues. Trimming took 4 bases from V and 5 from J, leaving 17 bases between them. The CDR3 DNA follows: TGTGCCAGCAGCCCGGGACGTCCCTCGGGAGATACGCAGTATTTT. Its protein is CASSPGRPSGDTQYF.

This chain links TRBV18 with TRBJ1-1, with 9 bases lining up with TRBD1. The CDR3 length is 15 residues. Trimming removed 4 bases from V and 5 bases from J; junction bases left unmatched: 8. The germline CDR1 and CDR2 sequences are KGHSH and LQKENI. The CDR3 is CASSRNRDRETEAFF. The CDR3 bases are TGTGCCAGCTCACGGAACCGGGACAGGGAGACTGAAGCTTTCTTT.

The V call is TRBV24-1, the J call TRBJ2-3; weak D call: TRBD1 (6 bases). Germline CDR1 is KGHDR and CDR2 is SFDVKD. Trimming stripped 2 bases from V and 4 bases from J, with 9 bases between. The CDR3 spans 14 residues. The CDR3 DNA sequence: TGTGCCACCAGTGATTCCAGGGGTGCAGATACGCAGTATTTT. Protein: CATSDSRGADTQYF.

The CDR3 sequence is CASSGGGNNQPQHF. CDR3 sequence (DNA): TGTGCCAGTAGTGGGGGGGGAAACAATCAGCCCCAGCATTTT. The chain uses TRBV19 and TRBJ1-5, with D perhaps TRBD1 (5 bases). The CDR3 is 14 residues long. Trimming pared 5 bases from V and 3 bases from J, leaving 11 bases between. Germline CDR1 reads LNHDA; CDR2 reads SQIVND (reference sequence). Based on the CDR3 plus reference TRBV19 and TRBJ1-5, the full variable domain is DGGITQSPKYLFRKEGQNVTLSCEQNLNHDAMYWYRQDPGQGLRLIYYSQIVNDFQKGDIAEGYSVSREKKESFPLTVTSAQKNPTAFYLCASSGGGNNQPQHFGDGTRLSIL.

V usage is TRBV5-1 and J usage is TRBJ2-1; 10 nucleotides align to TRBD1. V gave up 4 bases and J gave up 1 base; unmatched junction bases: 14. This CDR3 comprises 19 residues. Germline-derived CDR1 and CDR2 are SGHRS and YFSETQ. The chain's CDR3 is CASSHQPGTGDDSYNEQFF. The CDR3 DNA follows: TGCGCCAGCAGCCACCAGCCCGGGACAGGGGATGATTCCTACAATGAGCAGTTCTTC. The whole variable domain, remainder taken from reference TRBV5-1 and TRBJ2-1, is KAGVTQTPRYLIKTRGQQVTLSCSPISGHRSVSWYQQTPGQGLQFLFEYFSETQRNKGNFPGRFSGRQFSNSRSEMNVSTLELGDSALYLCASSHQPGTGDDSYNEQFFGPGTRLTVL.

This clone was detected a few times. This chain uses TRBV7-9 with TRBJ1-4; D unclear. In germline, CDR1 is SEHNR, CDR2 FQNEAQ (reference sequence). Trimming left V 8 bases short and J 2 bases short, with 24 bases between. The CDR3 totals 18 residues. The DNA for the CDR3 is TGTGCCAGCTCCGGCGGGCGCGTCGGGGTTTTCACTAATGAAAAACTGTTTTTT. This gives the protein CASSGGRVGVFTNEKLFF.

The chain is built from TRBV5-6 and TRBJ1-3; D is ambiguous. The length of the CDR3 is 14 residues. Germline V CDR1 and CDR2: SGHDT, YYEEEE. V shed 6 bases and J shed 2 bases, with 12 bases lying between them. The CDR3: CASKGGSTGNTIYF. The CDR3 DNA follows: TGTGCCAGCAAAGGAGGATCGACTGGAAACACCATATATTTT.

This clone showed up just once. This rearrangement joins TRBV2 to TRBJ1-4; 9 nucleotides line up with TRBD1. The V segment lost 6 bases and the J segment 7 bases; nucleotides outside the gene matches: 9. The CDR3 loop spans 15 amino acids. Germline values: CDR1 SNHLY, CDR2 FYNNEI. CDR3 sequence (DNA): TGTGCCAGCAGCGCGGACAGGGGACTGTCTGAAAAACTGTTTTTT. Residues: CASSADRGLSEKLFF.

The V call is TRBV28, the J call TRBJ1-1; 7 bases are shared with TRBD1. V gave up 6 bases and J gave up 11 bases; unmatched junction bases: 6. Germline V gene sequence: CDR1 MDHEN, CDR2 SYDVKM. The CDR3 has 11 amino acids. CDR3 coding DNA: TGTGCCAGCAGGAAACAGGGGAATGCTTTCTTT. Its protein is CASRKQGNAFF.

The genes are TRBV6-5 and TRBJ2-7, with TRBD1 matching 7 bases. In germline, CDR1 is MNHEY, CDR2 SVGAGI. The CDR3 is 13 residues long. The CDR3 nucleotides read TGTGCTATCCAGGGAGACAGGGACTACGAGCAGTACTTC. It encodes CAIQGDRDYEQYF.

This chain joins TRBV6-5 and TRBJ1-5; D gene unclear. Germline V lookup: CDR1 MNHEY, CDR2 SVGAGI. V lost 8 bases, J lost 9 bases, and 14 bases lay in between. The CDR3 is 12 amino acids. The DNA for the CDR3 is TGTGCCAGCGGGGAGGCCACTCGGCCCCAGCATTTT. The encoded protein is CASGEATRPQHF.

The chain combines TRBV7-9 with TRBJ1-6; a weak D match, TRBD1 (5 bases). The germline V and J ends were trimmed by 5 bases and 5 bases, with 10 bases remaining between them. Germline CDR1 and CDR2: SEHNR and FQNEAQ (reference sequence). The CDR3 loop spans 14 amino acids. The CDR3 spells CASSPDSNNSPLHF. For the CDR3, the DNA is TGTGCCAGCAGCCCCGACAGCAATAATTCACCCCTCCACTTT. Drawing the rest from reference TRBV7-9 and TRBJ1-6, the complete variable domain is DTGVSQNPRHKITKRGQNVTFRCDPISEHNRLYWYRQTLGQGPEFLTYFQNEAQLEKSRLLSDRFSAERPKGSFSTLEIQRTEQGDSAMYLCASSPDSNNSPLHFGNGTRLTVT.

The rearrangement links TRBV2 to TRBJ1-1, with D uncertain. The CDR3 is 14 amino acids. Germline V lookup: CDR1 SNHLY, CDR2 FYNNEI. Trimming removed 4 bases at V and 3 bases at J, with 12 bases between. The CDR3 DNA follows: TGTGCCAGCAGTGCCCCCCTTAGGGACACTGAAGCTTTCTTT. Its translation is CASSAPLRDTEAFF.

The rearrangement links TRBV6-5 to TRBJ1-5; D gene uncertain. Per germline, CDR1 MNHEY and CDR2 SVGAGI. Trimming pared 7 bases from V and 6 bases from J, leaving 13 bases between. CDR3 length equals 13 residues. CDR3: CASTKVLSQPQHF. Here the CDR3 DNA reads TGTGCCAGCACGAAGGTCCTGAGTCAGCCCCAGCATTTT.

The chain carries TRBV14 and TRBJ1-4; D is unclear. The germline CDR1 and CDR2 sequences are SGHDN and FVKESK. Deletions cut 0 bases from V and 8 bases from J, with 19 bases between. The CDR3 covers 17 residues. The CDR3 reads CASSQDVAEDRKEKLFF. DNA of the CDR3: TGTGCCAGCAGCCAAGATGTGGCAGAAGATAGGAAAGAAAAACTGTTTTTT.